The following is a T cell receptor (beta chain) sequence with its context. Antigen specificity is unknown. Profiling relied on immunoSEQ multiplex PCR, and the TCRdb table lists in-frame clones only, not all of them. The sample records hundreds of thousands of clones, about 89% being singletons. The treatment denotes: approximately 18 received Ad26.COV2.S at low or high dose, single or two shots; several received placebo; per-sample allocation not given. After the first vaccine or placebo injection, samples were drawn on day 63. V lost 2 bases and J lost 0; bases outside the gene matches: 4. The CDR3 has 16 residues. Germline CDR1 SGHDT, CDR2 YYEEEE. The data derive from a study of Ad26.COV2.S vaccination and SARS-CoV-2 variants. Study conclusions and caveats: Non-spike TCR breadth did not differ much between vaccine and placebo recipients.

This TCR was recovered from a person aged 18-60 years who received the Ad26.COV2.S COVID-19 vaccine or a placebo. This material consisted of peripheral blood, taken in a trial of Ad26.COV2.S vaccine versus placebo. This sequence joins TRBV5-6 and TRBJ2-1, with 8 bases aligning to TRBD1. Here the CDR3 reads CASSFSGQGSYNEQFF. CDR3 nucleotide sequence: TGTGCCAGCAGCTTTTCTGGACAGGGCTCCTACAATGAGCAGTTCTTC.